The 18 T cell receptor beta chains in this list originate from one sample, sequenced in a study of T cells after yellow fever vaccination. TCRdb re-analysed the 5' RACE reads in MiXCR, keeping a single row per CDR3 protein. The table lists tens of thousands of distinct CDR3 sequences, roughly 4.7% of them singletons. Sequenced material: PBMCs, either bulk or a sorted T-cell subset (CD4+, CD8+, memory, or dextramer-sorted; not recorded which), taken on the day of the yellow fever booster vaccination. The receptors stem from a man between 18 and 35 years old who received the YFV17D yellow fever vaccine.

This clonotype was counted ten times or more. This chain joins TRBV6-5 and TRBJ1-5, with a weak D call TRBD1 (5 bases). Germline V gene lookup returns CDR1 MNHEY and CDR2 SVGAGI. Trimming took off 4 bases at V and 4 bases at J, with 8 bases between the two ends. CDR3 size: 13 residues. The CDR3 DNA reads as TGTGCCAGCAGTTTCCAGGGAAATCAGCCCCAGCATTTT. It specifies CASSFQGNQPQHF.

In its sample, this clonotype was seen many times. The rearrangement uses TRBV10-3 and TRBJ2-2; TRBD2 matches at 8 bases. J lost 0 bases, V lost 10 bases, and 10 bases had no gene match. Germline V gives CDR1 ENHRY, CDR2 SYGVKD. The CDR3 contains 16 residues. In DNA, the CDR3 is TGTGCCACGAATCGCGGGGGGCCCGCGAACACCGGGGAGCTGTTTTTT. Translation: CATNRGGPANTGELFF.

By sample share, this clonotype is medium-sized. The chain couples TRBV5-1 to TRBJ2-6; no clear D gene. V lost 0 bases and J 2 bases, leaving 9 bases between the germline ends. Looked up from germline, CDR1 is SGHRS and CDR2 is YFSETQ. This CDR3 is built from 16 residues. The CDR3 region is CASSLEVVPGANVLTF. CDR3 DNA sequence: TGCGCCAGCAGCTTGGAGGTCGTGCCTGGGGCCAACGTCCTGACTTTC.

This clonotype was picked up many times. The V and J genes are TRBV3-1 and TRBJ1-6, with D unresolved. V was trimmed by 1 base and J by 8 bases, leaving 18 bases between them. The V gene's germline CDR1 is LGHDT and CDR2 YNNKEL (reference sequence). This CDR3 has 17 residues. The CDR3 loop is CASSQAGWQSRDSPLHF. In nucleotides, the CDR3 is TGTGCCAGCAGCCAAGCGGGTTGGCAAAGCCGGGATTCACCCCTCCACTTT.

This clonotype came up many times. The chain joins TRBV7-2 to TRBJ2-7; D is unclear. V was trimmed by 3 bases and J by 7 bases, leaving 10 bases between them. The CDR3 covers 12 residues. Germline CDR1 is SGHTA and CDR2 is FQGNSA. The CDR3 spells CASSLAVGEQYF. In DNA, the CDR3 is TGTGCCAGCAGCTTGGCCGTGGGGGAGCAGTACTTC.

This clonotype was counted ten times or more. The CDR3 is CASSSGVLLNQETQYF. In nucleotides, the CDR3 is TGTGCCAGCAGCTCAGGGGTATTGTTAAACCAAGAGACCCAGTACTTC. The J gene is TRBJ2-5, the V gene TRBV7-9; possible D gene TRBD1, 6 bases. There are 16 residues in the CDR3. Germline CDR1 SEHNR, CDR2 FQNEAQ (reference sequence). V lost 4 bases, J lost 0 bases, and 15 bases lay in between.

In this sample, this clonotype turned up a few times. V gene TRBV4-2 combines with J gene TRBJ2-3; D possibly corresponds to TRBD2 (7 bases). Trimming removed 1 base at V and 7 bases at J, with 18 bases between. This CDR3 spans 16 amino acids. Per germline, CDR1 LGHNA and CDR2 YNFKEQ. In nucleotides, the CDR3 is TGTGCCAGCAGCCAAGTTCCGGGGGGCCTATTACATACGCAGTATTTT. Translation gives CASSQVPGGLLHTQYF.

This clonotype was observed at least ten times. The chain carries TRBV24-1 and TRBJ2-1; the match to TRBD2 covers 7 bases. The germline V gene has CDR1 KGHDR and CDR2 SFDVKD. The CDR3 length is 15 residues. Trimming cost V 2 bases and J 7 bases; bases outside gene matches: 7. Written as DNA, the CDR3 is TGTGCCACCAGTGATTCTCGTTGGGGGGGTAATGAGCAGTTCTTC. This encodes CATSDSRWGGNEQFF.

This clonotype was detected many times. The CDR3 region is CASRTGGRPNTDTQYF. As DNA, the CDR3 is TGCGCCAGCCGGACAGGGGGCCGCCCTAACACAGATACGCAGTATTTT. This chain uses TRBV5-1 with TRBJ2-3, with 11 bases aligning to TRBD1. V shed 7 bases and J 2 bases; nucleotides not matched to a gene: 9. Germline CDR1 SGHRS, CDR2 YFSETQ. The CDR3 is 16 amino acids.

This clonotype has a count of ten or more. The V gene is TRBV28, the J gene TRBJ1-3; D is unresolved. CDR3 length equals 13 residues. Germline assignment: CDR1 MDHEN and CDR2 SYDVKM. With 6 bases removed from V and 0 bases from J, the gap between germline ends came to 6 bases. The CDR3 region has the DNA TGTGCCAGCAGGGTGGTCTCTGGAAACACCATATATTTT. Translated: CASRVVSGNTIYF.

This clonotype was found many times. CDR3: CASSLAGNWGVEAFF. The DNA for the CDR3 is TGCGCCAGCAGCTTGGCCGGGAATTGGGGAGTGGAAGCTTTCTTT. V usage is TRBV5-1 and J usage is TRBJ1-1; D unresolved. Per the germline V gene, CDR1 is SGHRS and CDR2 is YFSETQ. The V end lost 0 bases, the J end lost 8 bases, and 17 bases lay between the germline ends. The CDR3 covers 15 residues.

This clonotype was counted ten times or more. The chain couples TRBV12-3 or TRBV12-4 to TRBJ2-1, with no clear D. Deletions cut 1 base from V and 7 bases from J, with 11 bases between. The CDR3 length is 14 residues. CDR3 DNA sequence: TGTGCCAGCAGTTTAGAACGGGTCTTAAATGAGCAGTTCTTC. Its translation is CASSLERVLNEQFF.

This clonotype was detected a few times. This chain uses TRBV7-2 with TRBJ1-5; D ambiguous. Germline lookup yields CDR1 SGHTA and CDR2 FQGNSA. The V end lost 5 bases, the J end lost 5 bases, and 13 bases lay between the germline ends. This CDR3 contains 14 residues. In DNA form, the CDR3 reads TGTGCCAGCAGCCTAGGGAGTTTACATCAGCCCCAGCATTTT. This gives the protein CASSLGSLHQPQHF.

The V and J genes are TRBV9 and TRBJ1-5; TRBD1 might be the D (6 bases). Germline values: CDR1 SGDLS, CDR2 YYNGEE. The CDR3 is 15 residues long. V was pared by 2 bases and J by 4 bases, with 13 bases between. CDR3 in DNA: TGTGCCAGCAGCGTTCTCAGGGGAGGAAATCAGCCCCAGCATTTT. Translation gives CASSVLRGGNQPQHF.

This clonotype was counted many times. CDR3 residues: CASSLDGQGNTGELFF. Here the CDR3 DNA reads TGCGCCAGCAGCTTGGACGGACAAGGGAACACCGGGGAGCTGTTTTTT. This chain joins TRBV5-1 and TRBJ2-2; a possible D gene is TRBD1 (5 bases). The ends were cut back, 0 bases at V and 1 base at J, with 10 bases in the middle. The CDR3 is made up of 16 amino acids. The germline V gene has CDR1 SGHRS and CDR2 YFSETQ. The whole variable domain, filled in from reference TRBV5-1 and TRBJ2-2, reads KAGVTQTPRYLIKTRGQQVTLSCSPISGHRSVSWYQQTPGQGLQFLFEYFSETQRNKGNFPGRFSGRQFSNSRSEMNVSTLELGDSALYLCASSLDGQGNTGELFFGEGSRLTVL.

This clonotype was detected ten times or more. The CDR3 DNA reads TGTGCCAGCAGTTCCGGACCTATGAACACTGAAGCTTTCTTT. Protein: CASSSGPMNTEAFF. The genes are TRBV12-3 or TRBV12-4 and TRBJ1-1; D not certain. V lost 4 bases and J 0 bases, leaving 9 bases between the germline ends. The CDR3 consists of 14 residues.

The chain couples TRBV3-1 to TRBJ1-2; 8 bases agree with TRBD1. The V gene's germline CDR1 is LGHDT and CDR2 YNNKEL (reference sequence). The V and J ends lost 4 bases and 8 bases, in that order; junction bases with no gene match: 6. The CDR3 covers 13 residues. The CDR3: CASSPRSGGGYTF. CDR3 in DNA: TGTGCCAGCAGCCCCCGATCAGGGGGCGGCTACACCTTC.

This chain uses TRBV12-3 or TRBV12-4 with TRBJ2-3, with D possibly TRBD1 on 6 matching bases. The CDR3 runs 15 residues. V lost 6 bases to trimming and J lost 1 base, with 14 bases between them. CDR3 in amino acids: CASRSTGLGTDTQYF. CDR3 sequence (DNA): TGTGCCAGCAGGTCTACAGGGTTGGGCACAGATACGCAGTATTTT.